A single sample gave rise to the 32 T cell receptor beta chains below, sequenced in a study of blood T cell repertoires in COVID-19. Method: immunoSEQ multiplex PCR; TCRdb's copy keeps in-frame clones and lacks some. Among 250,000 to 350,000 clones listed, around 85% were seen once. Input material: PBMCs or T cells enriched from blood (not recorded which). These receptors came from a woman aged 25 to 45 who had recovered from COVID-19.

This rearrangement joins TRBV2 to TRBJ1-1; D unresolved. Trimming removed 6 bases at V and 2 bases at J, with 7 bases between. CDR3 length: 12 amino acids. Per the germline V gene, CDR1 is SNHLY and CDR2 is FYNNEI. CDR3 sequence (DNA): TGTGCCAGCAGAATATTAAACACTGAAGCTTTCTTT. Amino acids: CASRILNTEAFF.

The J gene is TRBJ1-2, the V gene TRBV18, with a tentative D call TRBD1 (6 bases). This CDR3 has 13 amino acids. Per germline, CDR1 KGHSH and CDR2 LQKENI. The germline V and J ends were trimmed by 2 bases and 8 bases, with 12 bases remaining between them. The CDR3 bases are TGTGCCAGCTCACCAACAGGGTCGGGCGGCTACACCTTC. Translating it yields CASSPTGSGGYTF.

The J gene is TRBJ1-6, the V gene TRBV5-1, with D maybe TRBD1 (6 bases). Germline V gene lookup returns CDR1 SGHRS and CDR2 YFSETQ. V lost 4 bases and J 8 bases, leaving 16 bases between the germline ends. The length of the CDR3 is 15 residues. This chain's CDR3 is CASSRIQGSDSPLHF. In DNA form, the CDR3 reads TGCGCCAGCAGCCGTATACAGGGTTCAGATTCACCCCTCCACTTT.

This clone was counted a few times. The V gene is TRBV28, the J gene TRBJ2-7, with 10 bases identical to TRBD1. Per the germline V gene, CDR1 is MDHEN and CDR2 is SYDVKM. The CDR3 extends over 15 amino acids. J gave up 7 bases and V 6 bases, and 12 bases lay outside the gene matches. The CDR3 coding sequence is TGTGCCAGCAGCCCCCCCGGGACAGGGGTTGAAGAGCAGTACTTC. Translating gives CASSPPGTGVEEQYF. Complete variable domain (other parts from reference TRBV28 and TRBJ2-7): DVKVTQSSRYLVKRTGEKVFLECVQDMDHENMFWYRQDPGLGLRLIYFSYDVKMKEKGDIPEGYSVSREKKERFSLILESASTNQTSMYLCASSPPGTGVEEQYFGPGTRLTVT.

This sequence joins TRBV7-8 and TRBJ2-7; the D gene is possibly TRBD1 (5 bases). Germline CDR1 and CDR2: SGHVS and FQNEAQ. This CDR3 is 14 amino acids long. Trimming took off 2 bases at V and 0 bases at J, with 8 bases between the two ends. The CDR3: CASSLLGPSYEQYF. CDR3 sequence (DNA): TGTGCCAGCAGCTTACTGGGGCCCTCCTACGAGCAGTACTTC.

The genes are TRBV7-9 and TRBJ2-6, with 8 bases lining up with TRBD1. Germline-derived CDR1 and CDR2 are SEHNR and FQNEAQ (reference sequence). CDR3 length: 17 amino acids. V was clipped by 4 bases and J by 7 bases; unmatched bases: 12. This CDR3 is CASSWPPGTGIANVLTF. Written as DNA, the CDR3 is TGTGCCAGCAGCTGGCCCCCCGGGACAGGCATCGCCAACGTCCTGACTTTC.

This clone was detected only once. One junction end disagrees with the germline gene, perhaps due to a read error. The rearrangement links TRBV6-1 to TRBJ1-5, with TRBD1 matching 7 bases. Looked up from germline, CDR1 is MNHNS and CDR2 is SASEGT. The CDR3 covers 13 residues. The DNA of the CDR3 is TGTGCCAGCAGTGAAGCGGGGGAGGACAGGCGGGGTTTT. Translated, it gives CASSEAGEDRRGF.

Here the CDR3 reads CAWSVVRAGRYGYTF. The CDR3 DNA is TGTGCCTGGAGTGTAGTCAGGGCAGGCCGGTATGGCTACACCTTC. The chain couples TRBV30 to TRBJ1-2, with D perhaps TRBD1 (5 bases). The CDR3 runs 15 residues. The V and J ends lost 0 bases and 5 bases respectively, with 16 bases between them. Germline CDR1 is GTSNPN and CDR2 is SVGIG (reference sequence).

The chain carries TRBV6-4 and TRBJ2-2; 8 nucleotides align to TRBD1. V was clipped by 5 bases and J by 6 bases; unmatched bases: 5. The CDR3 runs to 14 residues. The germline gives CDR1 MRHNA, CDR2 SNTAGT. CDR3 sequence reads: CASSRTGIPGELFF. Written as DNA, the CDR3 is TGTGCCAGCAGTAGGACAGGGATCCCCGGGGAGCTGTTTTTT.

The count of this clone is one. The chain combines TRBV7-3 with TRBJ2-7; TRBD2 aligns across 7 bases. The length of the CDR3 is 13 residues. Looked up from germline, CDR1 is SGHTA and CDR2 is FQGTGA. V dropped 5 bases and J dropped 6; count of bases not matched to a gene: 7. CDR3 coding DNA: TGTGCCAGCAGCCCGGGGGGTTATAGCGAGCAGTACTTC. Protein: CASSPGGYSEQYF. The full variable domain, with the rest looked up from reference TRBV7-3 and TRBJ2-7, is GAGVSQTPSNKVTEKGKYVELRCDPISGHTALYWYRQSLGQGPEFLIYFQGTGAADDSGLPNDRFFAVRPEGSVSTLKIQRTERGDSAVYLCASSPGGYSEQYFGPGTRLTVT.

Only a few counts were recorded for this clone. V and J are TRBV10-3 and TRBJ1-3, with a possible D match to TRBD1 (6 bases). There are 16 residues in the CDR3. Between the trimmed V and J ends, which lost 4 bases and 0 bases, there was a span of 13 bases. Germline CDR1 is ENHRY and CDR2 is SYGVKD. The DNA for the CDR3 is TGTGCCATCAGTGGGGACATCACATTCTCTGGAAACACCATATATTTT. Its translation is CAISGDITFSGNTIYF.

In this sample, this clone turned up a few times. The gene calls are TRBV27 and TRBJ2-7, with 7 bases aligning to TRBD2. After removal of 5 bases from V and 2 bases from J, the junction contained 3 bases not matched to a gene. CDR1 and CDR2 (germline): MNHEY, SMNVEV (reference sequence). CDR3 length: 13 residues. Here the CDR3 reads CASSPGLAYEQYF. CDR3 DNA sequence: TGTGCCAGCAGTCCCGGACTAGCCTACGAGCAGTACTTC.

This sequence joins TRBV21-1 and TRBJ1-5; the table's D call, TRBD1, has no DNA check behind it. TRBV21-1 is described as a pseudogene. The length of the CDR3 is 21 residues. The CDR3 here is CASSHQSKPQETGDSNQPQHF. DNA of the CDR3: TGTGCCAGCAGCCACCAGTCAAAGCCTCAAGAGACAGGGGATAGCAATCAGCCCCAGCATTTT.

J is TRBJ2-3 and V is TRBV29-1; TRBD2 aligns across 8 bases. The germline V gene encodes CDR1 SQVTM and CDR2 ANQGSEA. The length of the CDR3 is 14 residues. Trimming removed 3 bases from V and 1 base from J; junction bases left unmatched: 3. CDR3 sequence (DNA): TGCAGCGTTGAGATTAGCGGGGGCACAGATACGCAGTATTTT. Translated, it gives CSVEISGGTDTQYF.

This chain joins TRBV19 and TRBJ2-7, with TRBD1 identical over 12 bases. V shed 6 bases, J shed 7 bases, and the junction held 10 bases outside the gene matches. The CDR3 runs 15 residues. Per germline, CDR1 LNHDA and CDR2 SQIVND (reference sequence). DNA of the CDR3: TGTGCCAGTAGGGACCCGGGACAGGGGGCTCAAGAGCAGTACTTC. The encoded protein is CASRDPGQGAQEQYF.

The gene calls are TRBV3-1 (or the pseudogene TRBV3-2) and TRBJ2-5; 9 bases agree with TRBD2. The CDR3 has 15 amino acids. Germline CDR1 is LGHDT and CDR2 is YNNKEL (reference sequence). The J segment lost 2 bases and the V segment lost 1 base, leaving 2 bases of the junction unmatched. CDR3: CASSQGAGGQETQYF. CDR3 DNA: TGTGCCAGCAGCCAAGGGGCGGGGGGGCAAGAGACCCAGTACTTC.

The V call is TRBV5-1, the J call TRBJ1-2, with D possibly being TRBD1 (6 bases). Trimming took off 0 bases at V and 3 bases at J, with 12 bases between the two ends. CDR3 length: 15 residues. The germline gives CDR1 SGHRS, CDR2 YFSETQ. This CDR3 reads CASSLGEQGYYGYTF. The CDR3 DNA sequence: TGCGCCAGCAGCTTGGGCGAACAGGGTTACTATGGCTACACCTTC.

DNA of the CDR3: TGTGCCAGCTCACCACAGCGGGGGTTCAATGAGCAGTTCTTC. Amino acid sequence: CASSPQRGFNEQFF. This sequence joins TRBV18 and TRBJ2-1, with 8 bases identical to TRBD2. Germline CDR1 reads KGHSH; CDR2 reads LQKENI. J lost 6 bases, V lost 1 base, and 2 bases had no gene match. The CDR3 runs to 14 residues.

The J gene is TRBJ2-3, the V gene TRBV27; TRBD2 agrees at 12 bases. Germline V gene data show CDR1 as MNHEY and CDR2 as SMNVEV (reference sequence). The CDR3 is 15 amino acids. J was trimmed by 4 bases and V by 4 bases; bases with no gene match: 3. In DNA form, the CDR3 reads TGTGCCAGCAGTTCGCTAGCGGGGGGGGCAGATACGCAGTATTTT. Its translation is CASSSLAGGADTQYF.

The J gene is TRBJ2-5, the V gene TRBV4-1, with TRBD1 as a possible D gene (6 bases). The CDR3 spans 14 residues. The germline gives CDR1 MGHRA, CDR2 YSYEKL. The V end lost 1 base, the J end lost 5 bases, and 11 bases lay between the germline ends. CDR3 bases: TGCGCCAGCAGCCAAGTGAACAGGGAGGAGACCCAGTACTTC. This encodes CASSQVNREETQYF.

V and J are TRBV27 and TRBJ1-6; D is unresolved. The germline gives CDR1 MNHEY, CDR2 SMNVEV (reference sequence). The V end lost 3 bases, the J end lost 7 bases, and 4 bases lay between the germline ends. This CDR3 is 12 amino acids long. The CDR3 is CASSLQNSPLHF. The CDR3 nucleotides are TGTGCCAGCAGTTTGCAGAATTCACCCCTCCACTTT.

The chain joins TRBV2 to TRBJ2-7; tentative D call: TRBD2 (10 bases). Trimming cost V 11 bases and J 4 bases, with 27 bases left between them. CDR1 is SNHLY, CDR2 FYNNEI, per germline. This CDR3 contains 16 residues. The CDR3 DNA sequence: TGTGCCGGCCGGGACAGGGAGACTAGCGGGCGGTACGAGCAGTACTTC. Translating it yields CAGRDRETSGRYEQYF.

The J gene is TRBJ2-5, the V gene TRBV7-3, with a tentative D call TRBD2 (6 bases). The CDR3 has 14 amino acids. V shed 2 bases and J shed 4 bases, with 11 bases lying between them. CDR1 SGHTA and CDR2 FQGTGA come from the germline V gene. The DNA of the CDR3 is TGTGCCAGCAGCTTAGGGGGAGGCGGAGAGACCCAGTACTTC. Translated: CASSLGGGGETQYF.

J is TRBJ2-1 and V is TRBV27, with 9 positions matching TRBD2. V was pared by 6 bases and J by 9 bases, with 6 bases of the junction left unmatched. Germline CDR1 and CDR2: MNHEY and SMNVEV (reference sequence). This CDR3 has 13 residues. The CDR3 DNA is TGTGCCAGCAGAGCCAGCGGGGGGCGTGAGCAGTTCTTC. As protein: CASRASGGREQFF.

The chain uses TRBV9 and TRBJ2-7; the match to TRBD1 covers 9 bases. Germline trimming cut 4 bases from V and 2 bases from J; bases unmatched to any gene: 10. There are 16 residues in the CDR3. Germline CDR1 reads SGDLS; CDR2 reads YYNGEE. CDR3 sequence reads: CASSLAGGQGPYEQYF. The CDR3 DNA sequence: TGTGCCAGCAGCCTCGCCGGGGGACAGGGTCCCTACGAGCAGTACTTC.

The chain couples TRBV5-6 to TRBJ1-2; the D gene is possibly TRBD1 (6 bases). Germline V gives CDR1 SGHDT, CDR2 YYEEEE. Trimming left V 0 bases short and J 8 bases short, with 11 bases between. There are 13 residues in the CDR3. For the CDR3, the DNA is TGTGCCAGCAGCTTGGACAGGGATGGGGGCTACACCTTC. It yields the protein CASSLDRDGGYTF. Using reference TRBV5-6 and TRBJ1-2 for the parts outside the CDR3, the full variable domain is DAGVTQSPTHLIKTRGQQVTLRCSPKSGHDTVSWYQQALGQGPQFIFQYYEEEERQRGNFPDRFSGHQFPNYSSELNVNALLLGDSALYLCASSLDRDGGYTFGSGTRLTVV.

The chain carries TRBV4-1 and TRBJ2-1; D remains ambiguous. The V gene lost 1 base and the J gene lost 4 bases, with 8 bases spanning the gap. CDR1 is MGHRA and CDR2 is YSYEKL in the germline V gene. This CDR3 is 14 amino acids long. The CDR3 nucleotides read TGCGCCAGCAGCCAAGGTGCAGTATACAATGAGCAGTTCTTC. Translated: CASSQGAVYNEQFF.

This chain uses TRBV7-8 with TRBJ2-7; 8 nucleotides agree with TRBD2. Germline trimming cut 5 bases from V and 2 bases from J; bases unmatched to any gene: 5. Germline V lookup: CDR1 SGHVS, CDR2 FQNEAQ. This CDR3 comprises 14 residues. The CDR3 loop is CASSPTGLAYEQYF. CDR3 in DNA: TGTGCCAGCAGCCCGACGGGACTAGCCTACGAGCAGTACTTC.

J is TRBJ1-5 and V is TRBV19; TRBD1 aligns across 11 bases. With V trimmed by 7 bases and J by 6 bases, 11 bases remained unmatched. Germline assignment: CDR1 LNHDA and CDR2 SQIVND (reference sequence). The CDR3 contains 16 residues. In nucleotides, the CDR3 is TGTGCCAGTAAGGGATCTCCGGACAGGGGGCTTCAGCCCCAGCATTTT. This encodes CASKGSPDRGLQPQHF.

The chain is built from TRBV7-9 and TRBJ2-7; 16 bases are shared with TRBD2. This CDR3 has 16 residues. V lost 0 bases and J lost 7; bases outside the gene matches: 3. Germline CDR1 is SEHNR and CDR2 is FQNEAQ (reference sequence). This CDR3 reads CASSLAPGLAGGEQYF. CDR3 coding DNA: TGTGCCAGCAGCTTAGCGCCGGGACTAGCGGGGGGGGAGCAGTACTTC. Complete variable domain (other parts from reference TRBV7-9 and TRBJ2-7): DTGVSQNPRHKITKRGQNVTFRCDPISEHNRLYWYRQTLGQGPEFLTYFQNEAQLEKSRLLSDRFSAERPKGSFSTLEIQRTEQGDSAMYLCASSLAPGLAGGEQYFGPGTRLTVT.

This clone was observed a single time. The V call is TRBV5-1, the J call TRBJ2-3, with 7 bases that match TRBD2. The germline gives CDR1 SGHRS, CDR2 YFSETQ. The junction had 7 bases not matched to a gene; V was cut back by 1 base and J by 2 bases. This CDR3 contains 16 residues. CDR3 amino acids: CASSLSGGVITDTQYF. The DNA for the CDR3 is TGCGCCAGCAGCTTGTCGGGGGGAGTAATCACAGATACGCAGTATTTT. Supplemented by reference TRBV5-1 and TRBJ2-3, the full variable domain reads KAGVTQTPRYLIKTRGQQVTLSCSPISGHRSVSWYQQTPGQGLQFLFEYFSETQRNKGNFPGRFSGRQFSNSRSEMNVSTLELGDSALYLCASSLSGGVITDTQYFGPGTRLTVL.

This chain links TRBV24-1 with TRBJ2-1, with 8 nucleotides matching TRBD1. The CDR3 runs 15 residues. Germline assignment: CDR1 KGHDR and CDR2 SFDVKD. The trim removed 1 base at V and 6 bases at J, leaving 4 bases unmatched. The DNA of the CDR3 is TGTGCCACCAGTGATTTTGGACAGGGCGTCAATGAGCAGTTCTTC. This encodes CATSDFGQGVNEQFF.